The subject of this entry is one TCR beta chain. This record belongs to a study of beta chain features in type 1 diabetes. Trimming left V 4 bases short and J 2 bases short, with 10 bases between. From germline, CDR1 is SQVTM and CDR2 ANQGSEA. The CDR3 has 13 amino acids. All of the isolated RNA was reverse transcribed, so expressed TCRB transcripts were sequenced. The assay was immunoSEQ multiplex PCR, and TCRdb's table has in-frame clones only and misses some. The sample consists of about 180,000 clones, around an eighth of them appearing once. This sequence joins TRBV29-1 and TRBJ2-3; D gene unclear. Sequenced input: central memory CD4+ T cells from blood. The clonotype originates from a woman aged 18-29 years in good health. DNA for the CDR3: TGCAGCGTTGGGGCGAGTTTCACAGATACGCAGTATTTT. This sequence encodes CSVGASFTDTQYF.